The rows below give T cell receptor beta chains drawn from one sample of a study of cytomegalovirus exposure and HLA in healthy donors. Clones were read by immunoSEQ multiplex PCR, and TCRdb kept only the in-frame ones, dropping some. The sample yields 90,000 or so clones, approximately 81% seen once. Sequences were obtained from PBMCs. Receptors were obtained from a man younger than 35 in good health and CMV-seropositive. The CDR3 runs from the conserved cysteine through the conserved F or W. Each record gives: CDR3 protein, CDR3 DNA, V gene, J gene, D gene, clone size. The D gene is left open where the match is weak. Part of the rows lack a size; the others show once, few, many or a class for expanded clones.

CDR3: CASSWTGTPTIYEQYF
DNA: TGCGCCAGCAGCTGGACAGGGACGCCAACTATCTACGAGCAGTACTTC
V: TRBV5-1
J: TRBJ2-7
D: TRBD1
size: once

CDR3: CASSLDRTGLGGYTF
DNA: TGTGCCAGCAGTCTGGATCGGACAGGGCTAGGAGGCTACACCTTC
V: TRBV6-5
J: TRBJ1-2
D: TRBD1
size: once

CDR3: CAWSPFGGWTEAFF
DNA: TGTGCCTGGAGCCCTTTCGGGGGTTGGACTGAAGCTTTCTTT
V: TRBV30
J: TRBJ1-1
D: .
size: .

CDR3: CASSSRQGETQYF
DNA: TGTGCCAGCAGCAGTAGACAGGGGGAGACCCAGTACTTC
V: TRBV13
J: TRBJ2-5
D: TRBD1
size: .

CDR3: CASSISAGGFYNEQFF
DNA: TGTGCCAGTAGTATATCGGCGGGAGGGTTCTACAATGAGCAGTTCTTC
V: TRBV19
J: TRBJ2-1
D: TRBD2
size: .

CDR3: CASSPSGVQGTEAFF
DNA: TGTGCCAGCAGTCCCAGCGGGGTACAAGGGACTGAAGCTTTCTTT
V: TRBV6-5
J: TRBJ1-1
D: .
size: .

CDR3: CASSPRGAGETQYF
DNA: TGCGCCAGCAGCCCTAGGGGTGCGGGGGAGACCCAGTACTTC
V: TRBV4-1
J: TRBJ2-5
D: .
size: .

CDR3: CSVRTGISGTEAFF
DNA: TGCAGCGTACGGACAGGGATTAGCGGCACTGAAGCTTTCTTT
V: TRBV29-1
J: TRBJ1-1
D: TRBD1
size: .

CDR3: CASSPGGRGGNTEAFF
DNA: TGCGCCAGCAGCCCGGGGGGCAGGGGAGGGAACACTGAAGCTTTCTTT
V: TRBV5-1
J: TRBJ1-1
D: .
size: once

CDR3: CASSEEWGLGNTIYF
DNA: TGTGCCAGCAGTGAAGAGTGGGGGCTCGGAAACACCATATATTTT
V: TRBV6-1
J: TRBJ1-3
D: .
size: .

CDR3: CASSSLQGGPMNEQYF
DNA: TGCGCCAGCAGTTCCCTACAGGGTGGACCGATGAACGAGCAGTACTTC
V: TRBV10-2
J: TRBJ2-7
D: .
size: .

CDR3: CASFGQHNEKLFF
DNA: TGTGCCAGCTTCGGACAGCACAATGAAAAACTGTTTTTT
V: TRBV6-1
J: TRBJ1-4
D: .
size: .

CDR3: CASSFDSYTEAFF
DNA: TGCGCCAGCAGCTTTGACAGTTACACTGAAGCTTTCTTT
V: TRBV5-1
J: TRBJ1-1
D: .
size: .

CDR3: CASSQEGSVRTDTQYF
DNA: TGCGCCAGCAGCCAAGAAGGAAGCGTTCGCACAGATACGCAGTATTTT
V: TRBV4-1
J: TRBJ2-3
D: .
size: .

CDR3: CASRSTYDPNYGYTF
DNA: TGCGCCAGCAGGTCGACATACGATCCTAACTATGGCTACACCTTC
V: TRBV5-1
J: TRBJ1-2
D: .
size: .

CDR3: CASRPTGSRSGELFF
DNA: TGTGCCAGCAGGCCAACAGGGAGCAGGTCCGGGGAGCTGTTTTTT
V: TRBV2
J: TRBJ2-2
D: .
size: .

CDR3: CSVVTPLGSTEAFF
DNA: TGCAGCGTTGTAACCCCCTTAGGGAGCACTGAAGCTTTCTTT
V: TRBV29-1
J: TRBJ1-1
D: .
size: .

CDR3: CASSLAETGGIHEQYF
DNA: TGTGCCAGCAGCTTAGCGGAGACAGGGGGAATACACGAGCAGTACTTC
V: TRBV11-2
J: TRBJ2-7
D: TRBD1
size: once

CDR3: CAREGGRNQPQHF
DNA: TGCGCCAGGGAGGGTGGACGCAATCAGCCCCAGCATTTT
V: TRBV23-1
J: TRBJ1-5
D: .
size: .

CDR3: CASSDGTRKETQYF
DNA: TGTGCCAGCAGTGACGGGACTAGAAAAGAGACCCAGTACTTC
V: TRBV28
J: TRBJ2-5
D: TRBD2
size: .

CDR3: CASSSTLGTSGYTF
DNA: TGTGCCAGCAGTTCCACTCTCGGGACATCGGGCTACACCTTC
V: TRBV6-5
J: TRBJ1-2
D: .
size: .

CDR3: CASSSPEGAAGELFF
DNA: TGTGCCAGCAGCTCCCCCGAGGGGGCTGCCGGGGAGCTGTTTTTT
V: TRBV11-3
J: TRBJ2-2
D: TRBD1
size: once

CDR3: CASSPPPGLAQETQYF
DNA: TGTGCCAGCAGCCCCCCTCCGGGACTAGCGCAAGAGACCCAGTACTTC
V: TRBV11-2
J: TRBJ2-5
D: TRBD2
size: few

CDR3: CASSFPTGTYEQYF
DNA: TGTGCCAGCAGCTTTCCGACAGGAACCTACGAGCAGTACTTC
V: TRBV5-8
J: TRBJ2-7
D: .
size: .

CDR3: CASQIAPSPGSTQYF
DNA: TGTGCCAGCCAAATAGCTCCTTCCCCTGGTTCAACCCAGTACTTC
V: TRBV11-2
J: TRBJ2-5
D: .
size: .

CDR3: CASSLAGFGRGPPYYGYTF
DNA: TGTGCCAGCAGTTTGGCGGGGTTCGGCAGGGGGCCCCCTTACTATGGCTACACCTTC
V: TRBV28
J: TRBJ1-2
D: TRBD1
size: .

CDR3: CASSTGPSTDTQYF
DNA: TGTGCCAGCAGCACCGGTCCGAGCACAGATACGCAGTATTTT
V: TRBV9
J: TRBJ2-3
D: .
size: .

CDR3: CASSLGQGNIQYF
DNA: TGTGCCAGCAGCTTAGGGCAGGGAAACATTCAGTACTTC
V: TRBV7-3
J: TRBJ2-4
D: .
size: .

CDR3: CASTFMGGSEQFF
DNA: TGCGCCAGCACCTTCATGGGCGGGAGTGAGCAGTTCTTC
V: TRBV4-1
J: TRBJ2-1
D: TRBD2
size: .

CDR3: CAISPGQGAYGYTF
DNA: TGTGCCATCAGTCCGGGACAGGGGGCTTATGGCTACACCTTC
V: TRBV10-3
J: TRBJ1-2
D: TRBD1
size: .

CDR3: CAISGVRTGRTEAFF
DNA: TGTGCCATCAGTGGGGTAAGGACAGGGAGGACTGAAGCTTTCTTT
V: TRBV10-3
J: TRBJ1-1
D: TRBD1
size: once

CDR3: CASSDRTSSYNEQFF
DNA: TGTGCCAGCAGCGATAGGACTAGCTCCTACAATGAGCAGTTCTTC
V: TRBV9
J: TRBJ2-1
D: TRBD2
size: .

CDR3: CASSQEGSRGYTEAFF
DNA: TGTGCCAGCAGCCAAGAAGGCTCCAGAGGGTATACTGAAGCTTTCTTT
V: TRBV14
J: TRBJ1-1
D: .
size: .

CDR3: CASSLMTGTGNTIYF
DNA: TGCGCCAGCAGCTTGATGACAGGAACTGGAAACACCATATATTTT
V: TRBV5-1
J: TRBJ1-3
D: .
size: few

CDR3: CASSREGDRNTEAFF
DNA: TGTGCCAGCAGCCGAGAGGGGGATCGGAACACTGAAGCTTTCTTT
V: TRBV7-2
J: TRBJ1-1
D: .
size: .

CDR3: CASSEGRTGSFEAFF
DNA: TGCGCCAGCAGCGAGGGCCGGACAGGGAGTTTTGAAGCTTTCTTT
V: TRBV10-2
J: TRBJ1-1
D: TRBD1
size: .

CDR3: CASSQGRDSSYEQYF
DNA: TGCGCCAGCAGCCAAGGGCGGGATAGCTCCTACGAGCAGTACTTC
V: TRBV4-1
J: TRBJ2-7
D: .
size: .

CDR3: CASSLGGQTNNEQFF
DNA: TGTGCCAGCAGCTTAGGCGGACAGACGAACAATGAGCAGTTCTTC
V: TRBV7-6
J: TRBJ2-1
D: .
size: .

CDR3: CATSRDRTGGADTQYF
DNA: TGTGCCACCAGCAGAGATAGGACAGGGGGGGCAGATACGCAGTATTTT
V: TRBV15
J: TRBJ2-3
D: TRBD1
size: .

CDR3: CASSPDSSETQYF
DNA: TGTGCCAGCAGCCCCGACAGCTCAGAGACCCAGTACTTC
V: TRBV7-3
J: TRBJ2-5
D: .
size: once

CDR3: CSVEASGRPGELFF
DNA: TGCAGCGTTGAGGCTAGCGGGAGGCCCGGGGAGCTGTTTTTT
V: TRBV29-1
J: TRBJ2-2
D: TRBD2
size: .

CDR3: CASSLPRQGYEQYF
DNA: TGTGCCAGCAGCTTACCCAGACAGGGCTACGAGCAGTACTTC
V: TRBV13
J: TRBJ2-7
D: TRBD1
size: .

CDR3: CASSESGTGNEKLFF
DNA: TGTGCCAGCAGTGAATCCGGGACAGGGAATGAAAAACTGTTTTTT
V: TRBV6-1
J: TRBJ1-4
D: TRBD1
size: .

CDR3: CASSLAWKPGRAYEQYF
DNA: TGTGCCAGCAGCTTGGCCTGGAAGCCCGGGAGAGCCTACGAGCAGTACTTC
V: TRBV5-8
J: TRBJ2-7
D: .
size: .

CDR3: CASSQRRDRGTEAFF
DNA: TGTGCCAGCAGTCAAAGGAGGGACAGGGGCACTGAAGCTTTCTTT
V: TRBV7-2
J: TRBJ1-1
D: TRBD1
size: .

CDR3: CASSLPGWGYTF
DNA: TGTGCCAGCAGTTTGCCAGGGTGGGGCTACACCTTC
V: TRBV27
J: TRBJ1-2
D: .
size: .

CDR3: CASTSGGNTGELFF
DNA: TGTGCCAGCACGTCAGGGGGGAACACCGGGGAGCTGTTTTTT
V: TRBV5-4
J: TRBJ2-2
D: TRBD1
size: .

CDR3: CASRARANEKLFF
DNA: TGTGCCAGCAGGGCCAGGGCTAATGAAAAACTGTTTTTT
V: TRBV2
J: TRBJ1-4
D: .
size: .

CDR3: CASSFNRGQETQYF
DNA: TGTGCCAGCAGCTTCAACAGGGGGCAAGAGACCCAGTACTTC
V: TRBV7-9
J: TRBJ2-5
D: TRBD1
size: .

CDR3: CASQRDSGQPQHF
DNA: TGTGCCTCCCAACGGGACAGCGGGCAGCCCCAGCATTTT
V: TRBV10-3
J: TRBJ1-5
D: TRBD1
size: .

CDR3: CASRGTVLNRGSGANVLTF
DNA: TGTGCCAGTAGGGGGACAGTACTAAATAGGGGCTCTGGGGCCAACGTCCTGACTTTC
V: TRBV19
J: TRBJ2-6
D: TRBD1
size: .